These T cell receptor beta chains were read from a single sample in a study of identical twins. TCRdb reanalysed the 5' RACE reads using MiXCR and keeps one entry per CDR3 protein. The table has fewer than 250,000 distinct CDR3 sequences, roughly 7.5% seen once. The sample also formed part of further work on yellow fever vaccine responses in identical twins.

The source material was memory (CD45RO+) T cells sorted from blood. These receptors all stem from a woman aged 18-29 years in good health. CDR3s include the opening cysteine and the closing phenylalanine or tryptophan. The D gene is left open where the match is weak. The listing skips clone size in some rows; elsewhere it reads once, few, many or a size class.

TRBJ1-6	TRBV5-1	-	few	CASSLDGDLPYNSPLHF	TGCGCCAGCAGCTTGGATGGTGACCTCCCCTATAATTCACCCCTCCACTTT
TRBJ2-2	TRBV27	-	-	CASSLMVVAMNTGELFF	TGTGCCAGCAGTTTAATGGTTGTAGCGATGAACACCGGGGAGCTGTTTTTT
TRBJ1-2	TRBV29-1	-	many	CSARAKGILYGYTF	TGCAGCGCTCGAGCTAAGGGTATACTCTATGGCTACACCTTC
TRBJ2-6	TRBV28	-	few	CASSLSRAGANVLTF	TGTGCCAGCAGTTTGAGTCGGGCTGGGGCCAACGTCCTGACTTTC
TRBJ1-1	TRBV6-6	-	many	CACGRDTEAFF	TGTGCCTGCGGGCGGGACACTGAAGCTTTCTTT
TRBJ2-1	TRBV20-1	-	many	CSAMDGPEQFF	TGCAGTGCCATGGACGGACCAGAGCAGTTCTTC
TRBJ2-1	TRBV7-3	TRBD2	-	CASSSQPLSGGSNEQFF	TGTGCCAGCAGCTCTCAACCTCTTAGCGGGGGGTCCAATGAGCAGTTCTTC
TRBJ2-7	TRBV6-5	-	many	CASSYSGQGGYEQYF	TGTGCCAGCAGTTACTCAGGGCAAGGGGGCTACGAGCAGTACTTC
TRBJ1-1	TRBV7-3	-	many	CASSLQGWDTEAFF	TGTGCCAGCAGCTTACAGGGTTGGGACACTGAAGCTTTCTTT
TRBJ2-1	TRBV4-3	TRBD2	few	CASSPAGLAVEQFF	TGCGCCAGCAGCCCGGCAGGACTAGCTGTTGAGCAGTTCTTC
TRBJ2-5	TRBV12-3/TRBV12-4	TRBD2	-	CASSPREDRETQYF	TGTGCCAGCAGTCCCCGGGAGGATCGAGAGACCCAGTACTTC
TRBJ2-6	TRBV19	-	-	CASSIPRSTGANVLTF	TGTGCCAGTAGTATTCCTAGAAGCACTGGGGCCAACGTCCTGACTTTC
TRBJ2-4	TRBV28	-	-	CASTPTGQGTDIQYF	TGTGCCAGCACCCCTACTGGTCAGGGAACGGACATTCAGTACTTC
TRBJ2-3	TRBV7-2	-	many	CASSLRRADTQYF	TGTGCCAGCAGCTTAAGAAGAGCAGATACGCAGTATTTT
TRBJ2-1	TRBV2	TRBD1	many	CASLRGGDRADEQFF	TGTGCCAGCCTCCGAGGGGGGGACAGGGCGGATGAGCAGTTCTTC